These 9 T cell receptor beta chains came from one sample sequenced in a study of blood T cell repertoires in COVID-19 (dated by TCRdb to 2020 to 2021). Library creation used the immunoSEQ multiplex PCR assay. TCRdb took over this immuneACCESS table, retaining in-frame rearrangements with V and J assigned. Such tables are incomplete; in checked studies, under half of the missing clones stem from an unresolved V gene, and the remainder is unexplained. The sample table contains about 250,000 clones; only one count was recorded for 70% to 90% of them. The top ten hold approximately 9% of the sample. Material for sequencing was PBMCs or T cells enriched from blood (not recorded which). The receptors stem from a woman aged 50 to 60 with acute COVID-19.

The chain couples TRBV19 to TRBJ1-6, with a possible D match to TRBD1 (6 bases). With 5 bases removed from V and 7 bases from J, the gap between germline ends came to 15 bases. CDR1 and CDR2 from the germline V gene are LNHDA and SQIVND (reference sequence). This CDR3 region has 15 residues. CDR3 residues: CASSPRTELNSPLHF. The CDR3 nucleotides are TGTGCCAGTAGTCCTCGGACAGAGCTAAATTCACCCCTCCACTTT.

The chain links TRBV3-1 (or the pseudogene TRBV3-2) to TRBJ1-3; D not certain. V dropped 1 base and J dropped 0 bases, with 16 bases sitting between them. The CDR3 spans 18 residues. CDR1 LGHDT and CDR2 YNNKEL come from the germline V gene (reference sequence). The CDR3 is CASSQGISARLSGNTIYF. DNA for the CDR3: TGTGCCAGCAGCCAAGGGATTAGCGCACGGCTCTCTGGAAACACCATATATTTT.

The CDR3 DNA follows: TGCGCCAGCAGTTCGGGACTAGAAGAGACCCAGTACTTC. It yields the protein CASSSGLEETQYF. The rearrangement joins TRBV5-1 to TRBJ2-5; 8 positions match TRBD2. After removal of 5 bases from V and 3 bases from J, the junction contained 3 bases not matched to a gene. The CDR3 extends over 13 amino acids. CDR1 and CDR2 (germline): SGHRS, YFSETQ.

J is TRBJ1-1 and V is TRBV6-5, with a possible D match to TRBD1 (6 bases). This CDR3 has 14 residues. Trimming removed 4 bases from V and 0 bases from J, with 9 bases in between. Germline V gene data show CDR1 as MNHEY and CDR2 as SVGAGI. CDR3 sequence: CASSLGQMNTEAFF. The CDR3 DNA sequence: TGTGCCAGCAGTTTAGGACAGATGAACACTGAAGCTTTCTTT.

Here the CDR3 reads CASSPPNGQGALNSPLHF. The CDR3 nucleotides read TGTGCCAGCTCACCACCGAACGGACAGGGGGCTCTTAATTCACCCCTCCACTTT. This chain links TRBV18 with TRBJ1-6, with 11 bases matching TRBD1. V shed 0 bases and J 6 bases; nucleotides not matched to a gene: 7. The CDR3 is made up of 18 amino acids. CDR1 is KGHSH, CDR2 LQKENI, per germline. The full variable domain, completed using reference TRBV18 and TRBJ1-6, is NAGVMQNPRHLVRRRGQEARLRCSPMKGHSHVYWYRQLPEEGLKFMVYLQKENIIDESGMPKERFSAEFPKEGPSILRIQQVVRGDSAAYFCASSPPNGQGALNSPLHFGNGTRLTVT.

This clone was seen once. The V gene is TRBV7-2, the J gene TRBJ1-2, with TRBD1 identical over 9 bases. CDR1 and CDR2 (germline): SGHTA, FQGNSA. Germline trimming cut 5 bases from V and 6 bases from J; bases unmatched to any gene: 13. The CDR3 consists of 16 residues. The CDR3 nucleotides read TGTGCCAGCAGCCCGCGGACAGGGGAACACGGGGATGGCTACACCTTC. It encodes CASSPRTGEHGDGYTF.

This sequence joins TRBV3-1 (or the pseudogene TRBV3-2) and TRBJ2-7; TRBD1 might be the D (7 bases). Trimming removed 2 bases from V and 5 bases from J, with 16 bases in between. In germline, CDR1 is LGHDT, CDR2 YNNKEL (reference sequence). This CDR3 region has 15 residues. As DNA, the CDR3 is TGTGCCAGCAGCCAAACCCGACAGGGACTGGACGAGCAGTACTTC. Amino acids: CASSQTRQGLDEQYF.

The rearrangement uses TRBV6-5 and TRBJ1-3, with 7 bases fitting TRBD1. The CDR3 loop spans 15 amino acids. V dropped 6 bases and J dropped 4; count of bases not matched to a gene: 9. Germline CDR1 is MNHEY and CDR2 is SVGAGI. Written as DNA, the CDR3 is TGTGCCAGCAGGACGACAGGGAGTACCGGAAACACCATATATTTT. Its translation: CASRTTGSTGNTIYF.

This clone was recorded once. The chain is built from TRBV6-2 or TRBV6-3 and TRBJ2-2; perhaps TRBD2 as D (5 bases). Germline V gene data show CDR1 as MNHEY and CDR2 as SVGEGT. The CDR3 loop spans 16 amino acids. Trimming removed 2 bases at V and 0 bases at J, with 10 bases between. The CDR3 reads CASSYPRGSNTGELFF. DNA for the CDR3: TGTGCCAGCAGTTACCCGCGCGGGTCGAACACCGGGGAGCTGTTTTTT.